These 3 T cell receptor beta chains were all obtained from the same sample, sequenced in a study of shared clonotypes between healthy human individuals. Using immunoSEQ multiplex PCR, the repertoire was profiled, and TCRdb retains in-frame clones only, with some absent. The table records 2 million to 2.5 million clones, approximately 96% of them present only once. Sequencing was carried out using naive CD4+ T cells sorted from blood. Described subset: CD45RA+ positively selected. The origin of the receptors is a man younger than 35 in good health.

This clone was counted only a few times. CDR3 sequence reads: CASSLSDGGTYEQYF. CDR3 sequence (DNA): TGTGCCAGCAGCTTATCGGATGGCGGAACCTACGAGCAGTACTTC. The rearrangement joins TRBV11-2 to TRBJ2-7; D ambiguous. Germline CDR1 SGHAT, CDR2 FQNNGV. CDR3 size: 15 residues. The V gene lost 2 bases and the J gene lost 2 bases, with 13 bases spanning the gap.

This chain connects TRBV7-2 to TRBJ2-5, with D perhaps assigned TRBD1 or TRBD2 (5 bases each). This CDR3 contains 15 residues. The germline V gene has CDR1 SGHTA and CDR2 FQGNSA. Trimming pared 5 bases from V and 6 bases from J, leaving 19 bases between. CDR3 in amino acids: CASSPPRGPEKTQYF. The CDR3 bases are TGTGCCAGCAGCCCCCCCCGGGGCCCCGAGAAGACCCAGTACTTC.

The chain is built from TRBV30 and TRBJ1-4; weak D call: TRBD1 (5 bases). The CDR3 extends over 18 amino acids. The V end lost 2 bases, the J end lost 5 bases, and 24 bases lay between the germline ends. CDR1 and CDR2 (germline): GTSNPN, SVGIG (reference sequence). CDR3 protein: CAWSTAQVSRGANEKLFF. DNA for the CDR3: TGTGCCTGGAGTACTGCTCAGGTATCCAGAGGGGCGAATGAAAAACTGTTTTTT.